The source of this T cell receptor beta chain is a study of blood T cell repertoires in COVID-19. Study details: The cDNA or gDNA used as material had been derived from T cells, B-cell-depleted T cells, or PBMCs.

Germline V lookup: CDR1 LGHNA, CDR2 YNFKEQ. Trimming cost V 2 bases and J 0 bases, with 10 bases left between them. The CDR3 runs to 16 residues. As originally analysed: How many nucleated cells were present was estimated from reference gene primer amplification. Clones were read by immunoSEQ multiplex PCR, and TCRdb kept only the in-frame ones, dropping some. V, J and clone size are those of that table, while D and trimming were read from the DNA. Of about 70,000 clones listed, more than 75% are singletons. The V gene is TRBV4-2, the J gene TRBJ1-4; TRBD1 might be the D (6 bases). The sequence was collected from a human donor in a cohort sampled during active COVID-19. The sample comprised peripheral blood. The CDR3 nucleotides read TGTGCCAGCAGCCAAACACAGGGTGCAACTAATGAAAAACTGTTTTTT. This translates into CASSQTQGATNEKLFF.